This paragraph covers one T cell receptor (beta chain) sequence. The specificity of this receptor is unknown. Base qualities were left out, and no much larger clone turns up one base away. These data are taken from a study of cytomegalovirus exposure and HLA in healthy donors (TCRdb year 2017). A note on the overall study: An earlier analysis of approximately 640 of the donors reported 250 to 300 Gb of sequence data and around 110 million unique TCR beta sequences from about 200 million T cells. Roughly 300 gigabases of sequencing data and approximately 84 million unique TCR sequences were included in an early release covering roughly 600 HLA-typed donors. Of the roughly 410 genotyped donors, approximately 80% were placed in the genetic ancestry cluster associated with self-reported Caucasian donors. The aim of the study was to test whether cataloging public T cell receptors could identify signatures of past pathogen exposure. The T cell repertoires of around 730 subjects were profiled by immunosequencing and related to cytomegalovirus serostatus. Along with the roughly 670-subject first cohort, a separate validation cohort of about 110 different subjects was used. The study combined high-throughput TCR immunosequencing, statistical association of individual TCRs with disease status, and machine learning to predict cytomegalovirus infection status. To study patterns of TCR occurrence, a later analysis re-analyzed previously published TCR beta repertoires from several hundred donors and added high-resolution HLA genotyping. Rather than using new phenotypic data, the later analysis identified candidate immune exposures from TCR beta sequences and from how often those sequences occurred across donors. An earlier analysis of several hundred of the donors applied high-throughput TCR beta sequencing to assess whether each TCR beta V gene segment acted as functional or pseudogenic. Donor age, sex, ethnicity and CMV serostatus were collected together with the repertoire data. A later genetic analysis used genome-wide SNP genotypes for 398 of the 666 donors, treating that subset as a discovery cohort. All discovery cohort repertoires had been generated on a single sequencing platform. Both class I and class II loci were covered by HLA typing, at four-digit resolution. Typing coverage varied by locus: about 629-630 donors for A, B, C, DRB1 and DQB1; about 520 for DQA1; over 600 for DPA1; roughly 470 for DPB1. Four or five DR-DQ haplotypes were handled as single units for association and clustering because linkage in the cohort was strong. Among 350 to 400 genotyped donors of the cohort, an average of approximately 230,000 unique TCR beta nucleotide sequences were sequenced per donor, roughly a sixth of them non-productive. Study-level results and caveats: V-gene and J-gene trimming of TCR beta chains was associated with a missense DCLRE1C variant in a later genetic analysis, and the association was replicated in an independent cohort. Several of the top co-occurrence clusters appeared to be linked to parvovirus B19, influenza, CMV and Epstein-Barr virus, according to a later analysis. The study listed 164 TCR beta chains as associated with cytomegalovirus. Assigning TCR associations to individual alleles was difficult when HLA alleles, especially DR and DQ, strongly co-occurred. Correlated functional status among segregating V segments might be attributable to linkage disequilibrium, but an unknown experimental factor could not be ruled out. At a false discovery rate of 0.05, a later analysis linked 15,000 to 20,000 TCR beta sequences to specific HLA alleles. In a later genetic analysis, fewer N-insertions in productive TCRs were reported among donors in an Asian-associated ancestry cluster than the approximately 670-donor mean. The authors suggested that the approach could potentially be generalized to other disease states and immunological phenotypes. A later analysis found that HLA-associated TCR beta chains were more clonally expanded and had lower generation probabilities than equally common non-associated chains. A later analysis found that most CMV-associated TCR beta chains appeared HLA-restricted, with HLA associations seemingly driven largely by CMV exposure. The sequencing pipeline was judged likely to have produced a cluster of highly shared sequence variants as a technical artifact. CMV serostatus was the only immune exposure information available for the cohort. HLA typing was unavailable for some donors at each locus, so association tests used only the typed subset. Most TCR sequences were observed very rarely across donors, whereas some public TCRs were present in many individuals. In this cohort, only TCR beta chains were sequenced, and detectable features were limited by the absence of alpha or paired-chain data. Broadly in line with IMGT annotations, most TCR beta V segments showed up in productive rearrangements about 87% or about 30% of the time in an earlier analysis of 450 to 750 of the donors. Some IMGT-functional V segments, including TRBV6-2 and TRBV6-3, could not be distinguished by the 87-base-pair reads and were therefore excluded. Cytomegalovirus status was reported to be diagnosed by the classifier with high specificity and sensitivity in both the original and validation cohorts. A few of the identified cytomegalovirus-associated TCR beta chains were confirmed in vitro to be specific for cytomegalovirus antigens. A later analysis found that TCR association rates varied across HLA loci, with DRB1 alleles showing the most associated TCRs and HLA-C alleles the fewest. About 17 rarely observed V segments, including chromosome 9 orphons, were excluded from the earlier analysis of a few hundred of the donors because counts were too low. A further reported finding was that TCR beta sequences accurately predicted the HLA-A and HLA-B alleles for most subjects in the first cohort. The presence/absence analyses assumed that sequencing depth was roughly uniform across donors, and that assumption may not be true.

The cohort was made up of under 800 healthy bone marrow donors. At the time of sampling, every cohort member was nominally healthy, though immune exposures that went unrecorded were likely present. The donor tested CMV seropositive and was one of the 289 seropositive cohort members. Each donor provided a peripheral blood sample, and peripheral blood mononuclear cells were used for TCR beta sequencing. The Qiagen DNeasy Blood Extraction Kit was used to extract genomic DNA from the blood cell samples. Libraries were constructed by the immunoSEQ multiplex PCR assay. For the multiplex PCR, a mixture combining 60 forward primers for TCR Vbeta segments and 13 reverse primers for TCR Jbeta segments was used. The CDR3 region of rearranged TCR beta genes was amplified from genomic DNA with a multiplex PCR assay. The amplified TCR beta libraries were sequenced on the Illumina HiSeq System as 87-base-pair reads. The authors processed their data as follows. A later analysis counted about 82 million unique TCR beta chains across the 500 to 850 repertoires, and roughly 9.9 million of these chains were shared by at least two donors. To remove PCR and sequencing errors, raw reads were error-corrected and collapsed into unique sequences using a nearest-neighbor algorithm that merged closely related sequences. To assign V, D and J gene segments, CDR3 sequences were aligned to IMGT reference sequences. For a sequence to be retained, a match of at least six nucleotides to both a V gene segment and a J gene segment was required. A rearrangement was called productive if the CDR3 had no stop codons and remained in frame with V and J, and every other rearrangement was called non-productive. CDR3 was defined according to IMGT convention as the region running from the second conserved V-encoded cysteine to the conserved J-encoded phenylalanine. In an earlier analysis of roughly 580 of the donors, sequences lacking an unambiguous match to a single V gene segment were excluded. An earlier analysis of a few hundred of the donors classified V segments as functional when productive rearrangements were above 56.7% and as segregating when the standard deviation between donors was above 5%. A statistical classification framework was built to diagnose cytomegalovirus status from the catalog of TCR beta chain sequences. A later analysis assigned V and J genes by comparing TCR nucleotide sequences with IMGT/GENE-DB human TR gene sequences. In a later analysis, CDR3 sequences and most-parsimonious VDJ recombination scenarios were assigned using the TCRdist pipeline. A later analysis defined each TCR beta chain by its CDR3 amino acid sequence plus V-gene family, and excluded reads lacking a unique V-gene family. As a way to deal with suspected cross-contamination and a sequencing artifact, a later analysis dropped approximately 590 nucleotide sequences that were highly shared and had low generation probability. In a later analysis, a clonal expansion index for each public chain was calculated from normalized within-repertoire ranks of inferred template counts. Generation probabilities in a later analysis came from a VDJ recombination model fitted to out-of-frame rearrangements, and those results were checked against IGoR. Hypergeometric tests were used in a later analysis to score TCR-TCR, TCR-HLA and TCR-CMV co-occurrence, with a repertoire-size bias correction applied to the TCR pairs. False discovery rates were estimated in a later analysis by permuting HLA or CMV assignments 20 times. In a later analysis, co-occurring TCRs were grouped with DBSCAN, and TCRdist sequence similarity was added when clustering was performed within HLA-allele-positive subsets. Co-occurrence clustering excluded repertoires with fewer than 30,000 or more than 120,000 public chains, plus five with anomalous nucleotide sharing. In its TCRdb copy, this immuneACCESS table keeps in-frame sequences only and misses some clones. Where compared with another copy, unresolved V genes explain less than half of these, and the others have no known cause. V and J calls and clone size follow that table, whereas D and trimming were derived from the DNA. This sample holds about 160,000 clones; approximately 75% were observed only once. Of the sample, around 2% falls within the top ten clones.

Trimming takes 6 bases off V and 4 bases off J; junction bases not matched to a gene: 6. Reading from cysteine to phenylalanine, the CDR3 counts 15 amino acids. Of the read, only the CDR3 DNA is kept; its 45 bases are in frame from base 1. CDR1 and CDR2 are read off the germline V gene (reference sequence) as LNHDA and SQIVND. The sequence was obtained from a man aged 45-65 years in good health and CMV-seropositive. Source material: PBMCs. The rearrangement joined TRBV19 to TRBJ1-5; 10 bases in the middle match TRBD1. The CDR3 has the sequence CASSPGTGVNQPQHF. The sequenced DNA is TGTGCCAGTAGCCCGGGGACAGGGGTAAATCAGCCCCAGCATTTT. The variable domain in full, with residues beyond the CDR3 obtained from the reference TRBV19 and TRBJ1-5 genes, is DGGITQSPKYLFRKEGQNVTLSCEQNLNHDAMYWYRQDPGQGLRLIYYSQIVNDFQKGDIAEGYSVSREKKESFPLTVTSAQKNPTAFYLCASSPGTGVNQPQHFGDGTRLSIL.